This TCR beta chain was profiled in a study of blood T cell repertoires in COVID-19. The method was immunoSEQ multiplex PCR; TCRdb's version includes in-frame clones alone and lacks a portion of them. The data show 160,000 or so clones, about 80% seen once. This CDR3 has 14 residues. V lost 3 bases, J lost 4 bases, and 3 bases stayed unmatched. Germline loops: CDR1 SGDLS, CDR2 YYNGEE. Sequencing was done on a sample of peripheral blood. J is TRBJ2-3 and V is TRBV9; 9 nucleotides align to TRBD2. This clonotype originated in a woman older than 75 with acute or convalescent COVID-19. The CDR3 reads CASSDSGGPDTQYF. CDR3 nucleotides: TGTGCCAGCAGCGATAGCGGGGGTCCAGATACGCAGTATTTT.